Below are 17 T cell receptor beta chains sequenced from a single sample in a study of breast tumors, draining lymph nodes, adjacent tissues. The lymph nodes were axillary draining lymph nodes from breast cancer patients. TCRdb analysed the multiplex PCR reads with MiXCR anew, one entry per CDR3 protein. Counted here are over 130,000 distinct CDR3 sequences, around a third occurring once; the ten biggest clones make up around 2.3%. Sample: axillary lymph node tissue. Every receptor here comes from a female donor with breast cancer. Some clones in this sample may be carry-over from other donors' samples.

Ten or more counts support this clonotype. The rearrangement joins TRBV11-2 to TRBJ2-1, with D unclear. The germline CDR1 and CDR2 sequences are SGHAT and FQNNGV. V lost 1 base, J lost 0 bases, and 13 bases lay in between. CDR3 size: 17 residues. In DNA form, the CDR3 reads TGTGCCAGCAGCTTAGGTTCCGCTGCGAGCTCCTACAATGAGCAGTTCTTC. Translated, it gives CASSLGSAASSYNEQFF. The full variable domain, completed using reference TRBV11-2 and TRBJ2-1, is EAGVAQSPRYKIIEKRQSVAFWCNPISGHATLYWYQQILGQGPKLLIQFQNNGVVDDSQLPKDRFSAERLKGVDSTLKIQPAKLEDSAVYLCASSLGSAASSYNEQFFGPGTRLTVL.

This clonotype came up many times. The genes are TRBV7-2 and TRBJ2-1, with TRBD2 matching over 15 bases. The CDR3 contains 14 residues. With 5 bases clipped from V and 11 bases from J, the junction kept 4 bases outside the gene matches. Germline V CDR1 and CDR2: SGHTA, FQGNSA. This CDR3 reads CASSPGLAGGKQFF. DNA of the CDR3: TGTGCCAGCAGCCCGGGACTAGCGGGGGGAAAGCAGTTCTTC. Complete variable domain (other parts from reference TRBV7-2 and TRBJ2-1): GAGVSQSPSNKVTEKGKDVELRCDPISGHTALYWYRQSLGQGLEFLIYFQGNSAPDKSGLPSDRFSAERTGGSVSTLTIQRTQQEDSAVYLCASSPGLAGGKQFFGPGTRLTVL.

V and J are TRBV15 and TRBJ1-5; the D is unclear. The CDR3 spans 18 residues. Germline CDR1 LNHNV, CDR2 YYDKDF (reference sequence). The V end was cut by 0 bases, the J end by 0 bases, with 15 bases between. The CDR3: CATSRDLGLTNSNQPQHF. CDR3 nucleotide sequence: TGTGCCACCAGCAGAGATCTAGGCCTTACAAATAGCAATCAGCCCCAGCATTTT. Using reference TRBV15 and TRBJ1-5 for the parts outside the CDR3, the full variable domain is DAMVIQNPRYQVTQFGKPVTLSCSQTLNHNVMYWYQQKSSQAPKLLFHYYDKDFNNEADTPDNFQSRRPNTSFCFLDIRSPGLGDTAMYLCATSRDLGLTNSNQPQHFGDGTRLSIL.

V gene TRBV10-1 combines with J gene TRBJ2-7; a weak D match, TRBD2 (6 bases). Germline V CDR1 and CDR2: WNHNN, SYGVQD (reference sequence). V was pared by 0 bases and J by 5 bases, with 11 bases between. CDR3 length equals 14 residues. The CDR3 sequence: CASSESGTSHEQYF. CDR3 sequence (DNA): TGCGCCAGCAGTGAGTCCGGGACTTCCCACGAGCAGTACTTC.

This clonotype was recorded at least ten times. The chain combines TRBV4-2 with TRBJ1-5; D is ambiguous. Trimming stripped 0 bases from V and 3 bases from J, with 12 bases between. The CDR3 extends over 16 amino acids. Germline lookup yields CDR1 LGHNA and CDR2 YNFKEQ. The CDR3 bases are TGTGCCAGCAGCCAAGATATAGGCCAGAACAATCAGCCCCAGCATTTT. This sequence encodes CASSQDIGQNNQPQHF.

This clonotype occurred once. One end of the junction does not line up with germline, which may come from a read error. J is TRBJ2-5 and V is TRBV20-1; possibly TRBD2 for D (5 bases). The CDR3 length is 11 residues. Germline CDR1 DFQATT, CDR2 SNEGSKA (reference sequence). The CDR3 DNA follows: TGCAGTGCTAGAGGCTGGGAGACCCAGTCCTTC. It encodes CSARGWETQSF.

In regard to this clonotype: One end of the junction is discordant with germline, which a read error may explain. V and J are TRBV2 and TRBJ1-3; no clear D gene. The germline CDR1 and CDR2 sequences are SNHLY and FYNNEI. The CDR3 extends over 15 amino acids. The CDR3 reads CASSPSPGTGNTMYF. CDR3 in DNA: TGTGCCAGCAGCCCCTCTCCGGGAACTGGAAACACCATGTATTTT.

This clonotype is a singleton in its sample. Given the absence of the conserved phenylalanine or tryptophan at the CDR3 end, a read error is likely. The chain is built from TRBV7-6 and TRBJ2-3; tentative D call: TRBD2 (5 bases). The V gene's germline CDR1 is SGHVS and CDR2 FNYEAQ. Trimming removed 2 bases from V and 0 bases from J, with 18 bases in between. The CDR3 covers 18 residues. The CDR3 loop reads CASSLRRLAVTSTDTQYL. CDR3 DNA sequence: TGTGCCAGCAGCTTAAGGAGGCTAGCAGTCACTAGCACAGATACGCAGTATCTG.

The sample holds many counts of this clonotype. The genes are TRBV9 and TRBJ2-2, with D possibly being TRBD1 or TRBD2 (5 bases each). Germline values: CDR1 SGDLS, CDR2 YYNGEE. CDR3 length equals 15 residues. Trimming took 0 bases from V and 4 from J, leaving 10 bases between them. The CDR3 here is CASSVVSGTTGELFF. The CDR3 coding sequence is TGTGCCAGCAGCGTAGTATCAGGGACCACCGGGGAGCTGTTTTTT.

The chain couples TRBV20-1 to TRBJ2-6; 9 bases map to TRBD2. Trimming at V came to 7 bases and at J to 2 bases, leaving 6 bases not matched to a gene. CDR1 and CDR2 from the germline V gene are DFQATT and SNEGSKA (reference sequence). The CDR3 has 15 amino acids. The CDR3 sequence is CSELAGQAGANVLTF. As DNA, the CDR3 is TGCAGTGAGCTAGCGGGGCAGGCTGGGGCCAACGTCCTGACTTTC.

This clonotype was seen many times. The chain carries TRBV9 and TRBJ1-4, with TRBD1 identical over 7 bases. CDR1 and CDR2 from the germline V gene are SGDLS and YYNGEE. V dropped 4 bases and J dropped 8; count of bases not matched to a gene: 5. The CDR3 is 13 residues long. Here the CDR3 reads CASSNRGDEKLFF. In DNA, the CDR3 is TGTGCCAGCAGCAACAGGGGTGACGAAAAACTGTTTTTT.

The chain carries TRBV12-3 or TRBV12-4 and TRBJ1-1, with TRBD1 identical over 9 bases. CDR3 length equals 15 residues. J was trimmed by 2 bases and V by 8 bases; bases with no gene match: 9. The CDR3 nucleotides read TGTGCCAGCGGAGAGAGGACAGGGGTAAACACTGAAGCTTTCTTT. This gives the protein CASGERTGVNTEAFF.

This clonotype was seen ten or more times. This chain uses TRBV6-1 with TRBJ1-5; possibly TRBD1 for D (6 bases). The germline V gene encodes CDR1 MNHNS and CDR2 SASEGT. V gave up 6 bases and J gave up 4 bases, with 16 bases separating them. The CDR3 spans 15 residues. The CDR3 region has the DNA TGTGCCAGCAGCGCAAACAGGGCGGTGAATCAGCCCCAGCATTTT. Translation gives CASSANRAVNQPQHF.

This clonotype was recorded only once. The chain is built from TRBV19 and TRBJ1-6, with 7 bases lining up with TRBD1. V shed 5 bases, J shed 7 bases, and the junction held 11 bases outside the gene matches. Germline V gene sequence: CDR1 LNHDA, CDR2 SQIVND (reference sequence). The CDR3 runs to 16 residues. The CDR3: CASSSGDRANNSPLHF. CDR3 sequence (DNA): TGTGCCAGTAGTTCGGGTGACAGGGCCAACAATTCACCCCTCCACTTT.

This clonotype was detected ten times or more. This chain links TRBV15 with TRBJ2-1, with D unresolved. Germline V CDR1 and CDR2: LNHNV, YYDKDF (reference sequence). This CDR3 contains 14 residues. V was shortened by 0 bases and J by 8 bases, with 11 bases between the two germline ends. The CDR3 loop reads CATSRDRASYEQFF. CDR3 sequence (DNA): TGTGCCACCAGCAGAGATAGGGCCTCATATGAGCAGTTCTTC.

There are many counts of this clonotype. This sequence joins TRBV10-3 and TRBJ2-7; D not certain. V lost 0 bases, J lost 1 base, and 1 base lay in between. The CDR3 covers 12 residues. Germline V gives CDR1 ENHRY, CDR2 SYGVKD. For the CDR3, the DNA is TGTGCCATCAGTGAGTCGTCCTACGAGCAGTACTTC. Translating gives CAISESSYEQYF.

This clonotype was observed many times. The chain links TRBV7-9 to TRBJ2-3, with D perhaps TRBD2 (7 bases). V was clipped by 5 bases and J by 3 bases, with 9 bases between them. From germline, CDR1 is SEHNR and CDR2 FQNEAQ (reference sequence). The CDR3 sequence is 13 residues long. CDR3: CASSRGATDTQYF. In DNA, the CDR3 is TGTGCCAGCAGCCGGGGGGCGACAGATACGCAGTATTTT.